Below, 21 T cell receptor beta chains from the same sample are listed, as sequenced in a study of prognosis after radiotherapy for stage I lung cancer. TCR beta CDR3 amplification from genomic DNA was performed by two-round multiplex PCR. First-round PCR, the initial amplification, used primers specific to each TRBV and TRBJ gene. TCRdb processed the multiplex PCR reads anew with MiXCR; each CDR3 protein has one entry. In the table there are about 26,000 distinct CDR3 sequences, 30% of which are singletons. The specimen was PBMCs, collected before or after stereotactic body radiation therapy (not recorded which). These receptors were collected from a donor aged 50 or older with non-small cell lung cancer.

This clonotype has a count of ten or more. V usage is TRBV12-3 or TRBV12-4 and J usage is TRBJ2-1; 7 bases are shared with TRBD1. The CDR3 is made up of 13 amino acids. The J segment lost 4 bases and the V segment lost 7 bases, leaving 4 bases of the junction unmatched. The CDR3 region has the DNA TGTGCCAGCAAGACAGGGCGGTACAATGAGCAGTTCTTC. It encodes CASKTGRYNEQFF.

This clonotype appeared a few times. This may be a read error, as it is one base from a much larger clone. The chain carries TRBV6-1 and TRBJ1-5, with D uncertain. V lost 5 bases and J lost 8, with 16 bases in between. The germline V gene has CDR1 MNHNS and CDR2 SASEGT. The CDR3 covers 14 residues. The CDR3 spells CASSPGSPIEPQHF. The CDR3 region has the DNA TGTGCCAGCAGTCCTGGATCACCAATTGAGCCCCAGCATTTT.

In its sample, this clonotype was seen a few times. The chain couples TRBV6-1 to TRBJ1-6; D gene ambiguous. Deletions cut 5 bases from V and 6 bases from J, with 8 bases between. The CDR3 loop spans 13 amino acids. CDR1 is MNHNS, CDR2 SASEGT, per germline. CDR3 amino acids: CASSPDFNSPLHF. DNA for the CDR3: TGTGCCAGCAGTCCGGACTTTAATTCACCCCTCCACTTT.

A remark on this clonotype: The junction and the germline gene differ at one end; a read error may be behind it. The chain couples TRBV4-1 to TRBJ2-1; the match to TRBD2 covers 7 bases. CDR1 MGHRA and CDR2 YSYEKL come from the germline V gene. CDR3 size: 19 residues. In nucleotides, the CDR3 is TGCGCCAGCAGCCAAGAGAGTTTGGGGGGGACGAGCATGATCAATCAGCAGTTCTTC. It is translated as CASSQESLGGTSMINQQFF.

This clonotype appeared many times. This chain uses TRBV30 with TRBJ1-5, with D hard to call. V gave up 4 bases and J gave up 4 bases, with 8 bases separating them. Per the germline V gene, CDR1 is GTSNPN and CDR2 is SVGIG (reference sequence). The CDR3 loop spans 12 amino acids. CDR3 sequence: CAWTDGNQPQHF. DNA for the CDR3: TGTGCCTGGACGGATGGGAATCAGCCCCAGCATTTT.

This clonotype has only a few counts. At one boundary the junction diverges from the germline segment, which might be a read error. The chain recombines TRBV5-1 with TRBJ2-7; tentative D call: TRBD1 (6 bases). The CDR3 is 12 amino acids. In germline, CDR1 is SGHRS, CDR2 YFSETQ. CDR3 amino acids: CASSLDRNEQYF. DNA for the CDR3: TGCGCCAGCAGCCTCGACAGGAACGAACAGTACTTC.

This clonotype was counted at least ten times. The rearrangement joins TRBV7-9 to TRBJ2-1, with TRBD2 identical over 14 bases. The CDR3 is 15 residues long. In germline, CDR1 is SEHNR, CDR2 FQNEAQ (reference sequence). The ends lost 5 bases at V and 9 bases at J; junction bases unmatched: 6. This CDR3 is CASSRGLAGGREQFF. CDR3 sequence (DNA): TGTGCCAGCAGCCGAGGACTAGCGGGAGGACGTGAGCAGTTCTTC.

This clonotype was counted ten times or more. The chain couples TRBV7-9 to TRBJ1-1, with D perhaps TRBD1 (6 bases). CDR3 length: 17 residues. Germline V gives CDR1 SEHNR, CDR2 FQNEAQ (reference sequence). Trimming pared 5 bases from V and 0 bases from J, leaving 19 bases between. The CDR3 DNA reads TGTGCCAGCAGCACTCCCGGGACATTCATTTTGAACACTGAAGCTTTCTTT. Encoded protein: CASSTPGTFILNTEAFF. Variable domain in full (rest from reference TRBV7-9 and TRBJ1-1): DTGVSQNPRHKITKRGQNVTFRCDPISEHNRLYWYRQTLGQGPEFLTYFQNEAQLEKSRLLSDRFSAERPKGSFSTLEIQRTEQGDSAMYLCASSTPGTFILNTEAFFGQGTRLTVV.

This clonotype was found many times. V usage is TRBV5-1 and J usage is TRBJ1-2; a weak D match, TRBD1 (5 bases). CDR3 length equals 13 residues. The V end lost 0 bases, the J end lost 6 bases, and 9 bases lay between the germline ends. Germline assignment: CDR1 SGHRS and CDR2 YFSETQ. The chain's CDR3 is CASSLERGDGYTF. DNA of the CDR3: TGCGCCAGCAGCTTGGAAAGAGGGGATGGCTACACCTTC. Full variable domain (remainder filled in from reference TRBV5-1 and TRBJ1-2): KAGVTQTPRYLIKTRGQQVTLSCSPISGHRSVSWYQQTPGQGLQFLFEYFSETQRNKGNFPGRFSGRQFSNSRSEMNVSTLELGDSALYLCASSLERGDGYTFGSGTRLTVV.

Many counts were recorded for this clonotype. J is TRBJ1-3 and V is TRBV30, with D unresolved. The CDR3 extends over 15 amino acids. Germline V gene sequence: CDR1 GTSNPN, CDR2 SVGIG (reference sequence). Trimming stripped 0 bases from V and 0 bases from J, with 9 bases between. CDR3: CAWSVTTNSGNTIYF. The CDR3 DNA is TGTGCCTGGAGTGTAACGACTAACTCTGGAAACACCATATATTTT. The full variable domain, rest sourced from reference TRBV30 and TRBJ1-3, is SQTIHQWPATLVQPVGSPLSLECTVEGTSNPNLYWYRQAAGRGLQLLFYSVGIGQISSEVPQNLSASRPQDRQFILSSKKLLLSDSGFYLCAWSVTTNSGNTIYFGEGSWLTVV.

The chain employs TRBV24-1 and TRBJ2-2; possibly TRBD1 for D (5 bases). The V gene's germline CDR1 is KGHDR and CDR2 SFDVKD. This CDR3 has 16 residues. V lost 0 bases, J lost 0 bases, and 7 bases lay in between. CDR3 DNA sequence: TGTGCCACCAGTGATTTGCGCAGGGCGAACACCGGGGAGCTGTTTTTT. Its translation is CATSDLRRANTGELFF.

Comments on this clonotype: A single base separates this from a much larger clone, so it may be a read error. V is TRBV5-1 and J is TRBJ2-5; D perhaps matches TRBD1 (5 bases). Germline CDR1 and CDR2: SGHRS and YFSETQ. The CDR3 totals 14 residues. CDR3 nucleotide sequence: TGCGCCAGCAGCTTGAACAGGCTACAAGAGACCCATTACTTC. Encoded protein: CASSLNRLQETHYF.

In this sample, this clonotype turned up many times. Compared with germline, one end of the junction differs, possibly owing to a read error. The V and J genes are TRBV6-4 and TRBJ1-5; D possibly corresponds to TRBD1 (6 bases). The V gene's germline CDR1 is MRHNA and CDR2 SNTAGT. The CDR3 spans 14 residues. As DNA, the CDR3 is TGTGCCAGCAGTTACTCAGGGGCCCTGGAGCCCCAGCATTTT. It codes for CASSYSGALEPQHF.

This sequence joins TRBV5-1 and TRBJ1-2, with D unresolved. The CDR3 runs to 15 residues. Between the trimmed V and J ends, which lost 4 bases and 2 bases, there was a span of 15 bases. Germline-derived CDR1 and CDR2 are SGHRS and YFSETQ. CDR3 residues: CASSPFDAVNYGYTF. The CDR3, as DNA: TGCGCCAGCAGCCCATTCGATGCGGTAAACTATGGCTACACCTTC.

This clonotype was recorded at least ten times. The chain links TRBV28 to TRBJ1-4; no clear D gene. The V end lost 8 bases, the J end lost 3 bases, and 7 bases lay between the germline ends. The germline gives CDR1 MDHEN, CDR2 SYDVKM. The CDR3 totals 12 residues. This chain's CDR3 is CASQLSNEKLFF. CDR3 coding DNA: TGTGCCAGCCAATTATCTAATGAAAAACTGTTTTTT. The full variable domain, completed using reference TRBV28 and TRBJ1-4, is DVKVTQSSRYLVKRTGEKVFLECVQDMDHENMFWYRQDPGLGLRLIYFSYDVKMKEKGDIPEGYSVSREKKERFSLILESASTNQTSMYLCASQLSNEKLFFGSGTQLSVL.

This clonotype was seen many times. V usage is TRBV11-3 and J usage is TRBJ2-5, with 9 bases matching TRBD1. CDR1 is SGHNT, CDR2 YENEEA, per germline. The CDR3 loop spans 16 amino acids. V shed 4 bases, J shed 0 bases, and the junction held 6 bases outside the gene matches. CDR3 protein: CASSSWDRDYQETQYF. CDR3 sequence (DNA): TGTGCCAGCAGCTCCTGGGACAGGGACTACCAAGAGACCCAGTACTTC.

In the case of this clonotype: Just one base apart from a much larger clone, this may be a read error. The J gene is TRBJ2-3, the V gene TRBV9; TRBD1 or TRBD2 may be the D gene (6 bases each). The CDR3 has 16 residues. Trimming cost V 4 bases and J 3 bases, with 18 bases left between them. Germline lookup yields CDR1 SGDLS and CDR2 YYNGEE. This chain's CDR3 is CASSPSMRGGTDTQYF. The CDR3 nucleotides are TGTGCCAGCAGCCCGAGCATGAGAGGGGGGACAGATACGCAGTATTTT. Combining the CDR3 with reference TRBV9 and TRBJ2-3 gives the whole variable domain DSGVTQTPKHLITATGQRVTLRCSPRSGDLSVYWYQQSLDQGLQFLIQYYNGEERAKGNILERFSAQQFPDLHSELNLSSLELGDSALYFCASSPSMRGGTDTQYFGPGTRLTVL.

The gene calls are TRBV28 and TRBJ1-5; D gene uncertain. Trimming took off 3 bases at V and 6 bases at J, with 21 bases between the two ends. The CDR3 totals 17 residues. Looked up from germline, CDR1 is MDHEN and CDR2 is SYDVKM. The DNA for the CDR3 is TGTGCCAGCAGTTTTTTCTCCCTCGGAGGGTCGACTCAGCCCCAGCATTTT. Protein sequence: CASSFFSLGGSTQPQHF. Supplemented by reference TRBV28 and TRBJ1-5, the full variable domain reads DVKVTQSSRYLVKRTGEKVFLECVQDMDHENMFWYRQDPGLGLRLIYFSYDVKMKEKGDIPEGYSVSREKKERFSLILESASTNQTSMYLCASSFFSLGGSTQPQHFGDGTRLSIL.

With regard to this clonotype: This could be a read error, since a much larger clone is one nucleotide away. The rearrangement links TRBV6-1 to TRBJ1-5; D is unresolved. This CDR3 is 16 amino acids long. Germline V gene lookup returns CDR1 MNHNS and CDR2 SASEGT. CDR3 in DNA: TGTGCCAGCAGTGAAATCAGCAGTTATAGCAATCAGCCCAAGCATTTT. It is translated as CASSEISSYSNQPKHF.

Turning to this clonotype: A much bigger clone sits one base away, suggesting this may be a read error. The gene calls are TRBV9 and TRBJ2-6; D tentatively reads TRBD1 or TRBD2 (6 bases each). Per germline, CDR1 SGDLS and CDR2 YYNGEE. CDR3 size: 18 residues. Written as DNA, the CDR3 is TGTGCCAGCAGCCCCTACCTCGGGGGCGCGGATGGGGCCAACTTCCTGACTTTC. Protein sequence: CASSPYLGGADGANFLTF.

Points on this clonotype: This may be a read error: a much more frequent sequence differs by one nucleotide. The CDR3 region has the DNA TGTGCCAGCATCGTAGGGACTAGCGGGGGGGAGACCCAGTACTTC. Residues: CASIVGTSGGETQYF. This chain joins TRBV9 and TRBJ2-5, with 15 bases fitting TRBD2. Germline V CDR1 and CDR2: SGDLS, YYNGEE. There are 15 residues in the CDR3.